This TCR beta chain originates from a study of blood T cell repertoires in COVID-19. Per the germline V gene, CDR1 is MNHEY and CDR2 is SMNVEV (reference sequence). This CDR3 spans 15 amino acids. V lost 3 bases and J lost 7; bases outside the gene matches: 9. The assay was immunoSEQ multiplex PCR, and TCRdb's table has in-frame clones only and misses some. This sample has a few hundred thousand clones, with under 90% found just once. This TCR was recovered from a woman aged 30 to 39 with COVID-19, enrolled during active disease. The chain carries TRBV27 and TRBJ2-1, with 7 bases aligning to TRBD1. What was sequenced was peripheral blood. This CDR3 is CASSFLTGESNEQFF. For the CDR3, the DNA is TGTGCCAGCAGTTTCCTTACAGGGGAGTCGAATGAGCAGTTCTTC.